A selection of T cell receptor beta chains follows, all from one sample in a study of blood T cells in healthy people across ages. A single record per CDR3 protein comes from TCRdb applying MiXCR to the 5' RACE reads. The profile shows roughly 1,500,000 distinct CDR3 sequences, 42% of them singletons. Sequencing was carried out using blood. Receptors originate from a woman under 30 in good health. Each CDR3 is given with its conserved first and last residue. D genes are given only for firm matches.

D gene: .; V gene: TRBV7-9; J gene: TRBJ1-2; CDR3 protein: CASTRQANYGYTF
D gene: TRBD2; V gene: TRBV6-2/TRBV6-3; J gene: TRBJ2-3; CDR3 protein: CASSPGSGEDTQYF
D gene: .; V gene: TRBV12-3/TRBV12-4; J gene: TRBJ1-6; CDR3 protein: CASSLQGSSYNSPLHF
D gene: .; V gene: TRBV6-5; J gene: TRBJ1-5; CDR3 protein: CASSPTGSGDNQPQHF
D gene: .; V gene: TRBV20-1; J gene: TRBJ1-1; CDR3 protein: CSARIIVGSMNTEAFF
D gene: .; V gene: TRBV19; J gene: .; CDR3 protein: CATKTAGPGYEQYF
D gene: .; V gene: TRBV6-1; J gene: TRBJ2-5; CDR3 protein: CASSEDDQGRETQYF
D gene: TRBD1; V gene: TRBV10-3; J gene: TRBJ1-2; CDR3 protein: CATPSTGVNYGYTF
D gene: .; V gene: TRBV20-1; J gene: TRBJ2-7; CDR3 protein: CSARDETRGYEQYF
D gene: .; V gene: TRBV12-3/TRBV12-4; J gene: TRBJ1-5; CDR3 protein: CASSLGPYSNQPQHF
D gene: TRBD1; V gene: TRBV6-1; J gene: TRBJ1-6; CDR3 protein: CASNRGDSNNSPLHF
D gene: .; V gene: TRBV4-1; J gene: TRBJ2-7; CDR3 protein: CASSQISGPYEQYF
D gene: .; V gene: TRBV12-3/TRBV12-4; J gene: TRBJ2-1; CDR3 protein: CASSQFGLNNEQFF
D gene: .; V gene: TRBV29-1; J gene: TRBJ1-3; CDR3 protein: CGVQGRNGNAIYF
D gene: .; V gene: TRBV24-1; J gene: TRBJ2-3; CDR3 protein: CATSQGDTQYF
D gene: TRBD1; V gene: TRBV28; J gene: TRBJ1-1; CDR3 protein: CASSLRGSWTEAFF
D gene: TRBD2; V gene: TRBV9; J gene: TRBJ2-5; CDR3 protein: CASSVVASGNRQETQYF
D gene: .; V gene: TRBV6-6; J gene: TRBJ2-7; CDR3 protein: CASGGAGGADEQYF
D gene: .; V gene: TRBV5-1; J gene: TRBJ2-1; CDR3 protein: CTSSLGRNEQFF
D gene: .; V gene: TRBV28; J gene: TRBJ2-5; CDR3 protein: CASSETEPSQETQYF
D gene: TRBD2; V gene: TRBV4-1; J gene: TRBJ2-5; CDR3 protein: CASSQEDGGATGQYF
D gene: TRBD2; V gene: TRBV29-1; J gene: TRBJ2-3; CDR3 protein: CSVLLAADTQYF
D gene: .; V gene: TRBV4-1; J gene: TRBJ1-5; CDR3 protein: CASSLRARTNNQPQHF
D gene: .; V gene: TRBV5-1; J gene: TRBJ2-1; CDR3 protein: CASSRDNPSNEQFF
D gene: TRBD2; V gene: TRBV7-2; J gene: TRBJ2-3; CDR3 protein: CASSLELAGRTDTQYF
D gene: TRBD1; V gene: TRBV12-3/TRBV12-4; J gene: TRBJ2-1; CDR3 protein: CASSLRVPTGGFYRNNEQFF
D gene: .; V gene: TRBV28; J gene: TRBJ1-2; CDR3 protein: CASSSRETNYGYTF
D gene: TRBD1; V gene: TRBV6-2/TRBV6-3; J gene: .; CDR3 protein: CASSGPGQWGFEQYF
D gene: .; V gene: TRBV7-3; J gene: TRBJ2-1; CDR3 protein: CASSEGRSSYNEQFF
D gene: .; V gene: TRBV21-1; J gene: TRBJ2-5; CDR3 protein: CASSGARAVRQYF
D gene: .; V gene: TRBV30; J gene: TRBJ1-5; CDR3 protein: CAWSVTGDGQPQHF
D gene: .; V gene: TRBV9; J gene: TRBJ1-1; CDR3 protein: CASSPYPEAFF
D gene: .; V gene: TRBV3-1; J gene: TRBJ2-1; CDR3 protein: CASSQTGNEQFF
D gene: .; V gene: TRBV20-1; J gene: TRBJ2-7; CDR3 protein: CSARTTESSYEQYF
D gene: .; V gene: TRBV30; J gene: TRBJ2-3; CDR3 protein: CAWSVRSEGTDTQYF
D gene: TRBD1; V gene: TRBV7-2; J gene: TRBJ1-1; CDR3 protein: CASSLASTGGTEAFF
D gene: TRBD2; V gene: TRBV29-1; J gene: TRBJ2-7; CDR3 protein: CSVLAGGLSYEQYF
D gene: TRBD2; V gene: TRBV20-1; J gene: TRBJ2-5; CDR3 protein: CSAKTSGRAGPYNEQYF
D gene: .; V gene: TRBV27; J gene: TRBJ1-4; CDR3 protein: CASSPRTGKFALFF
D gene: TRBD1; V gene: TRBV28; J gene: .; CDR3 protein: CASSRDRVLGEQYF
D gene: TRBD1; V gene: TRBV20-1; J gene: TRBJ1-5; CDR3 protein: CSALKPGQGIGQPQHF
D gene: .; V gene: TRBV6-6; J gene: .; CDR3 protein: CASSYYRLPGGQETQYF
D gene: .; V gene: TRBV6-5; J gene: TRBJ2-5; CDR3 protein: CASIDREAQYF
D gene: TRBD2; V gene: TRBV7-2; J gene: TRBJ2-5; CDR3 protein: CASSSLSGSWETQYF
D gene: TRBD2; V gene: TRBV7-2; J gene: TRBJ2-5; CDR3 protein: CVSSLALAGGLGKTQYF
D gene: TRBD2; V gene: TRBV5-6; J gene: TRBJ2-5; CDR3 protein: CASSLANAGDETQYF
D gene: .; V gene: TRBV20-1; J gene: TRBJ2-3; CDR3 protein: CSARPITSTDTQYF
D gene: .; V gene: TRBV7-9; J gene: TRBJ2-7; CDR3 protein: CASSSWEQYF
D gene: .; V gene: TRBV7-9; J gene: TRBJ1-1; CDR3 protein: CASSLGGTVEQAFF
D gene: TRBD2; V gene: TRBV6-1; J gene: TRBJ2-2; CDR3 protein: CASNPGGASGELFF
D gene: .; V gene: TRBV11-2; J gene: TRBJ2-1; CDR3 protein: CASSPPGAGIYTEQFF
D gene: TRBD2; V gene: TRBV6-5; J gene: TRBJ2-1; CDR3 protein: CASSYWSLAGAWQFF
D gene: .; V gene: TRBV29-1; J gene: TRBJ2-7; CDR3 protein: CSARDPVGHEQYF